This T cell receptor (beta chain) emerged from a study of cytomegalovirus exposure and HLA in healthy donors. Background on the study: Earlier findings included 117 million unique TCR beta sequences obtained from 180 million or so T cells. The study placed approximately 78% of its 398 genotyped donors in the Caucasian-associated ancestry cluster.

This clone was counted a few times. What it binds is not known. Points from the study as a whole: In a later analysis, CMV-associated beta chains were mostly HLA-associated, it appeared.

Primers for the PCR totalled 60 Vbeta and 13 Jbeta. Assay used: immunoSEQ multiplex PCR; TCRdb lists only in-frame clones, some missing. This table holds about 43,000 clones, 51% found once. The germline V gene encodes CDR1 MDHEN and CDR2 SYDVKM. The CDR3 is 13 residues long. Trimming removed 5 bases from V and 4 bases from J, with 10 bases in between. Sequenced material: PBMCs. The sequence derives from a man in his sixties in good health and CMV-seronegative. This sequence joins TRBV28 and TRBJ2-3; TRBD2 might be the D (6 bases). DNA for the CDR3: TGTGCCAGCAGTGGGGGAGGCGCAGATACGCAGTATTTT. Encoded protein: CASSGGGADTQYF.